The sequence of this TCR beta chain was determined in a study of cytomegalovirus exposure and HLA in healthy donors. Overall study: Of the donors genotyped, some 400 in all, about 82% fell in the Caucasian-associated ancestry cluster.

Overall study findings and caveats: In a later analysis, HLA-associated TCR beta chains were more clonally expanded than equally common others.

The CDR3 has 13 amino acids. Looked up from germline, CDR1 is LNHDA and CDR2 is SQIVND (reference sequence). V lost 4 bases and J 2 bases, leaving 9 bases between the germline ends. Vbeta (60) and Jbeta (13) primers were used in the PCR. TCRdb's table, derived via immunoSEQ multiplex PCR, lists solely in-frame clones and lacks some. The data show some 150,000 clones, about 80% seen once. Worth noting for this clone: Its antigen is not identified.

This receptor was taken from a man aged 25-40 years in good health and CMV-seropositive. The specimen sequenced was PBMCs. The chain uses TRBV19 and TRBJ2-7; D is perhaps TRBD2 (5 bases). The CDR3 is CASSKDWTYEQYF. Written as DNA, the CDR3 is TGTGCCAGTAGTAAGGACTGGACCTACGAGCAGTACTTC. Together with reference TRBV19 and TRBJ2-7, the CDR3 gives the full variable domain: DGGITQSPKYLFRKEGQNVTLSCEQNLNHDAMYWYRQDPGQGLRLIYYSQIVNDFQKGDIAEGYSVSREKKESFPLTVTSAQKNPTAFYLCASSKDWTYEQYFGPGTRLTVT.